The clone carrying this T cell receptor (beta chain) was seen only a few times. This sample was included in a study of T cell responses to AZD1222 COVID-19 vaccine. Method: immunoSEQ multiplex PCR; TCRdb's copy keeps in-frame clones and lacks some. The data show roughly 50,000 clones, with roughly 80% seen just once and 6.6% held by the top ten. The CDR3 is made up of 16 amino acids. CDR1 and CDR2 (germline): LNHDA, SQIVND (reference sequence). V dropped 7 bases and J dropped 0 bases, with 13 bases sitting between them. This TCR derives from an adult in good health. Sequenced material: peripheral blood, taken on day 0 of AZD1222 vaccination. This chain links TRBV19 with TRBJ2-6; maybe TRBD1 (5 bases). The CDR3 DNA follows: TGTGCCAGTACAGGACACCTACTCTCTGGGGCCAACGTCCTGACTTTC. Encoded protein: CASTGHLLSGANVLTF.